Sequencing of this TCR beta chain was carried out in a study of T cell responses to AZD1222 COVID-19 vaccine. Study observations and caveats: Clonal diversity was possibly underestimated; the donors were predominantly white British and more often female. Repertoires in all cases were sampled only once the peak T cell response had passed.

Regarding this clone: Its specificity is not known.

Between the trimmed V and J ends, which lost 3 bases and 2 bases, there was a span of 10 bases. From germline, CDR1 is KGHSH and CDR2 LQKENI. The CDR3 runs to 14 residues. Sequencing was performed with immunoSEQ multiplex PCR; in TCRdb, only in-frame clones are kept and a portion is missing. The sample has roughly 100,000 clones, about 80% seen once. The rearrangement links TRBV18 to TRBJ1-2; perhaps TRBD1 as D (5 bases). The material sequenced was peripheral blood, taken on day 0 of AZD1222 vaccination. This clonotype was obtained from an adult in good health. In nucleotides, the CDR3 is TGTGCCAGCTCACCGGGACTTCGAAACTATGGCTACACCTTC. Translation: CASSPGLRNYGYTF. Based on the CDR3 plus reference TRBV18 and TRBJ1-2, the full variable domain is NAGVMQNPRHLVRRRGQEARLRCSPMKGHSHVYWYRQLPEEGLKFMVYLQKENIIDESGMPKERFSAEFPKEGPSILRIQQVVRGDSAAYFCASSPGLRNYGYTFGSGTRLTVV.